The 15 T cell receptor beta chains reported below all come from one sample, sequenced in a study of post-analysis software for immune sequencing data. Overall study findings and caveats: The study found TRBV5-6, TRBV5-1 and TRBV20-1 among four to six TRBV segments more frequent in patients than controls.

Their antigen targets remain unknown. TCR beta cDNA libraries included unique molecular identifiers. TCRdb recomputed calls from the PCR reads with MiXCR, one row per CDR3 protein. The repertoire holds hundreds of thousands of distinct CDR3 sequences, about 27% seen once, with roughly 0.54% in the top ten. Sequenced: blood. The receptors derive from a girl between 10 and 17 years old with multiple sclerosis.

The chain carries TRBV6-5 and TRBJ2-7; 10 bases align to TRBD2. V lost 4 bases and J lost 3; bases outside the gene matches: 3. The CDR3 runs to 14 residues. Germline values: CDR1 MNHEY, CDR2 SVGAGI. The CDR3 sequence: CASSSGTSDYEQYF. The CDR3 region has the DNA TGTGCCAGCAGTTCCGGGACTAGCGACTACGAGCAGTACTTC.

This clonotype was counted at least ten times. This chain joins TRBV12-3 or TRBV12-4 and TRBJ2-1; D perhaps matches TRBD2 (6 bases). The length of the CDR3 is 15 residues. Trimming took 7 bases from V and 3 from J, leaving 16 bases between them. The DNA of the CDR3 is TGTGCCAGCATCCAGGGAGGTGGCAACTACAATGAGCAGTTCTTC. Amino acid sequence: CASIQGGGNYNEQFF.

A note on this clonotype: A much larger clone lies a single base off, so this may be a read error. This chain uses TRBV29-1 with TRBJ1-2; D possibly corresponds to TRBD1 (5 bases). The CDR3 loop spans 13 amino acids. V was pared by 6 bases and J by 0 bases, with 11 bases between. Germline lookup yields CDR1 SQVTM and CDR2 ANQGSEA. CDR3: CSVARAPNYGYTF. DNA of the CDR3: TGCAGCGTCGCCAGGGCGCCTAACTATGGCTACACCTTC.

The chain links TRBV12-3 or TRBV12-4 to TRBJ2-1; D call uncertain. The V end was cut by 3 bases, the J end by 9 bases, with 6 bases between. The CDR3 sequence is 11 residues long. Written as DNA, the CDR3 is TGTGCCAGCAGTTTGGAGTTTGAGCAGTTCTTC. This sequence encodes CASSLEFEQFF.

This clonotype was found a few times. The chain couples TRBV6-2 or TRBV6-3 to TRBJ2-5; possibly TRBD2 for D (6 bases). V lost 5 bases, J lost 7 bases, and 17 bases lay in between. There are 14 residues in the CDR3. Per the germline V gene, CDR1 is MNHEY and CDR2 is SVGEGT. The CDR3 here is CASSHLATRGTQYF. In DNA form, the CDR3 reads TGTGCCAGCAGTCATCTAGCGACCCGGGGGACCCAGTACTTC.

The chain joins TRBV20-1 to TRBJ2-7, with D tentatively TRBD1 (6 bases). Trimming took 3 bases from V and 5 from J, leaving 14 bases between them. The CDR3 consists of 13 residues. CDR1 is DFQATT and CDR2 is SNEGSKA in the germline V gene (reference sequence). In nucleotides, the CDR3 is TGCAGTGCTAGGCCACAGGGAAGGCACGAGCAGTACTTC. Its translation: CSARPQGRHEQYF.

This clonotype showed up many times. The V gene is TRBV12-3 or TRBV12-4, the J gene TRBJ2-1; TRBD1 might be the D (6 bases). The CDR3 loop spans 15 amino acids. The V and J ends lost 6 bases and 1 base respectively, with 13 bases between them. The CDR3 DNA reads as TGTGCCAGCAGCATAACAGGGAGTTCCTACAATGAGCAGTTCTTC. Its protein is CASSITGSSYNEQFF.

V is TRBV5-6 and J is TRBJ2-3, with unresolved D. The germline V gene encodes CDR1 SGHDT and CDR2 YYEEEE. Trimming shortened V by 4 bases and J by 1 base, and 7 bases separated the two germline ends. This CDR3 is 13 amino acids long. The CDR3 protein is CASSTGRTDTQYF. Here the CDR3 DNA reads TGTGCCAGCAGCACGGGCCGCACAGATACGCAGTATTTT.

The chain couples TRBV20-1 to TRBJ1-1; D remains ambiguous. This CDR3 has 12 amino acids. Trimming took 5 bases from V and 0 from J, leaving 7 bases between them. Germline values: CDR1 DFQATT, CDR2 SNEGSKA (reference sequence). CDR3: CSAHVLNTEAFF. CDR3 bases: TGCAGTGCTCACGTTTTGAACACTGAAGCTTTCTTT.

This clonotype was found a few times. This chain links TRBV27 with TRBJ2-1; D might be TRBD1 or TRBD2, each matching 6 bases. Trimming took 5 bases from V and 10 from J, leaving 24 bases between them. Germline V gives CDR1 MNHEY, CDR2 SMNVEV (reference sequence). The CDR3 consists of 16 residues. The CDR3 sequence is CASSGSRVGGGEEQFF. CDR3 bases: TGTGCCAGCAGTGGGTCACGGGTGGGGGGCGGGGAGGAGCAGTTCTTC.

This rearrangement joins TRBV29-1 to TRBJ2-1; 12 nucleotides align to TRBD2. This CDR3 spans 15 amino acids. Germline V gene data show CDR1 as SQVTM and CDR2 as ANQGSEA. The V segment lost 2 bases and the J segment 10 bases; nucleotides outside the gene matches: 9. DNA for the CDR3: TGCAGCGTTGAATCGCTAGCGGGAGGGCACGGAGAGCAGTTCTTC. Translating gives CSVESLAGGHGEQFF.

This sequence joins TRBV24-1 and TRBJ2-5, with TRBD2 identical over 10 bases. The ends lost 3 bases at V and 3 bases at J; junction bases unmatched: 9. CDR3 length: 17 amino acids. Germline CDR1 and CDR2: KGHDR and SFDVKD. The CDR3 nucleotides are TGTGCCACCAGTGATGCCGGACTAGCGGCGGATGAAGAGACCCAGTACTTC. Encoded protein: CATSDAGLAADEETQYF.

The chain recombines TRBV20-1 with TRBJ2-1, with 8 bases matching TRBD2. Germline trimming cut 6 bases from V and 8 bases from J; bases unmatched to any gene: 9. This CDR3 is 13 amino acids long. CDR1 is DFQATT and CDR2 is SNEGSKA in the germline V gene (reference sequence). CDR3 sequence (DNA): TGCAGTGCCTTGCCGGGGGGGCGGCATGAGCAGTTCTTC. Encoded protein: CSALPGGRHEQFF.

This clonotype was found a few times. This chain links TRBV29-1 with TRBJ2-1, with TRBD2 as a possible D gene (5 bases). The length of the CDR3 is 14 residues. V shed 1 base and J shed 2 bases, with 9 bases lying between them. The V gene's germline CDR1 is SQVTM and CDR2 ANQGSEA. CDR3 in DNA: TGCAGCGTTGAAGCCCCCGGGGCCTACAATGAGCAGTTCTTC. It codes for CSVEAPGAYNEQFF.

This clonotype was counted a few times. The CDR3 coding sequence is TGTGCCAGCAGTTTTGTTGGAGGACTAGCGGGCCATAGGGTGACAGATACGCAGTATTTT. It codes for CASSFVGGLAGHRVTDTQYF. The chain uses TRBV28 and TRBJ2-3, with 11 bases matching TRBD2. J lost 3 bases, V lost 3 bases, and 17 bases had no gene match. Germline loops: CDR1 MDHEN, CDR2 SYDVKM. The CDR3 runs to 20 residues.